This is a list of T cell receptor beta chains from one sample in a study of blood T cell repertoires in COVID-19. TCRdb keeps only in-frame clones here, not all; method: immunoSEQ multiplex PCR. The sample records about 250,000 clones, roughly 84% being singletons. The sequenced sample was peripheral blood. These receptors were obtained from a woman aged 40 to 50 with active or convalescent COVID-19. The CDR3 runs from the conserved cysteine through the conserved F or W. A D gene is named only where the DNA matches it firmly. The size field is filled for only some rows; it gives once, few, many or a size class.

clone_size: NA
d_call: NA
v_call: TRBV19
j_call: TRBJ1-1
cdr3_aa: CASSMAGASTEAFF

clone_size: NA
d_call: NA
v_call: TRBV19
j_call: TRBJ1-2
cdr3_aa: CASSPGGLGHRYGYTF

clone_size: NA
d_call: TRBD2
v_call: TRBV2
j_call: TRBJ2-3
cdr3_aa: CASSEGSSGGANTQYF

clone_size: NA
d_call: NA
v_call: TRBV3-1/TRBV3-2
j_call: TRBJ2-1
cdr3_aa: CASSQDRENEQFF

clone_size: NA
d_call: NA
v_call: TRBV18
j_call: TRBJ1-5
cdr3_aa: CASSPTENQPQHF

clone_size: many
d_call: NA
v_call: TRBV6-5
j_call: TRBJ1-1
cdr3_aa: CASSNDRQAFF

clone_size: few
d_call: NA
v_call: TRBV10-2
j_call: TRBJ1-3
cdr3_aa: CASSDGFSGNTIYF

clone_size: NA
d_call: NA
v_call: TRBV5-1
j_call: TRBJ1-5
cdr3_aa: CASINPPGGDDPNSNQPQHF

clone_size: NA
d_call: TRBD2
v_call: TRBV3-1/TRBV3-2
j_call: TRBJ2-3
cdr3_aa: CASSQTRGGNTDTQYF

clone_size: NA
d_call: NA
v_call: TRBV5-1
j_call: TRBJ2-2
cdr3_aa: CASSPTPGKNTGELFF

clone_size: NA
d_call: TRBD1
v_call: TRBV28
j_call: TRBJ2-7
cdr3_aa: CASSLLDRQGSEQYF

clone_size: few
d_call: NA
v_call: TRBV3-1/TRBV3-2
j_call: TRBJ2-2
cdr3_aa: CASSQGSVNTGELFF

clone_size: NA
d_call: TRBD2
v_call: TRBV7-9
j_call: TRBJ2-1
cdr3_aa: CASSPPRRLAGGLEQFF

clone_size: NA
d_call: TRBD1
v_call: TRBV9
j_call: TRBJ2-5
cdr3_aa: CASSVQQGYQETQYF

clone_size: NA
d_call: TRBD1
v_call: TRBV6-4
j_call: TRBJ2-1
cdr3_aa: CASSARTGGYNEQFF

clone_size: NA
d_call: NA
v_call: TRBV19
j_call: TRBJ2-4
cdr3_aa: CASSSSGTRFRNIQYF

clone_size: NA
d_call: NA
v_call: TRBV27
j_call: TRBJ1-5
cdr3_aa: CASSLSGGQPQHF

clone_size: few
d_call: TRBD1
v_call: TRBV5-1
j_call: TRBJ1-5
cdr3_aa: CASSEGQSDNQPQHF

clone_size: few
d_call: NA
v_call: TRBV12-3/TRBV12-4
j_call: TRBJ1-1
cdr3_aa: CASSLIQGPAFF

clone_size: NA
d_call: NA
v_call: TRBV11-2
j_call: TRBJ2-1
cdr3_aa: CASSTGVGEQFF

clone_size: many
d_call: TRBD1
v_call: TRBV2
j_call: TRBJ1-4
cdr3_aa: CASSEAGTGNEKLFF

clone_size: NA
d_call: NA
v_call: TRBV2
j_call: TRBJ1-5
cdr3_aa: CASSEMGARGQPQHF

clone_size: few
d_call: NA
v_call: TRBV2
j_call: TRBJ1-2
cdr3_aa: CASSGGGSYGYTF

clone_size: NA
d_call: TRBD1
v_call: TRBV7-9
j_call: TRBJ1-3
cdr3_aa: CASSSGTVLSGNTIYF

clone_size: NA
d_call: NA
v_call: TRBV5-6
j_call: TRBJ1-1
cdr3_aa: CASRQGPTEAFF

clone_size: once
d_call: NA
v_call: TRBV5-1
j_call: TRBJ1-1
cdr3_aa: CASSSSRHLNTEAFF